Below are 10 T cell receptor beta chains sequenced from a single sample in a study of OX40 agonist ivuxolimab in advanced cancers. Some clones are missing from TCRdb's copy, which holds only in-frame ones; the method was immunoSEQ multiplex PCR. This table has 95,000 to 100,000 clones, 85% to 95% appearing once. The sequencing used CD4+ or CD8+ T cells sorted from blood, collected in a trial of the OX40 agonist ivuxolimab. The receptors derive from an adult with an advanced solid tumor such as melanoma, head and neck, liver or kidney cancer.

The chain has TRBV2 and TRBJ2-3; 8 positions agree with TRBD1. Germline trimming cut 6 bases from V and 4 bases from J; bases unmatched to any gene: 6. CDR1 and CDR2 from the germline V gene are SNHLY and FYNNEI. CDR3 length equals 14 residues. The CDR3 DNA sequence: TGTGCCAGCAGCCCGACAGGGGTCCCAGATACGCAGTATTTT. Protein: CASSPTGVPDTQYF.

The chain employs TRBV6-6 and TRBJ1-4; D unresolved. The CDR3 runs to 15 residues. Trimming took off 3 bases at V and 3 bases at J, with 11 bases between the two ends. CDR1 and CDR2 from the germline V gene are MNHNY and SVGAGI (reference sequence). CDR3 region: CASSYGPPSNEKLFF. CDR3 in DNA: TGTGCCAGCAGTTATGGGCCCCCTTCTAATGAAAAACTGTTTTTT.

CDR3 bases: TGTGCCAGCAGCTTAGGCCGGGACGGCGGCTACACCTTC. The encoded protein is CASSLGRDGGYTF. This chain connects TRBV11-2 to TRBJ1-2; a possible D gene is TRBD1 (5 bases). V lost 1 base, J lost 8 bases, and 11 bases lay in between. This CDR3 is built from 13 residues. Germline assignment: CDR1 SGHAT and CDR2 FQNNGV.

V and J are TRBV6-5 and TRBJ1-3; D call uncertain. Germline CDR1 and CDR2: MNHEY and SVGAGI. The CDR3 covers 14 residues. The V end was cut by 4 bases, the J end by 0 bases, with 7 bases between. The CDR3 DNA follows: TGTGCCAGCAGTTCGGGCAGCTCTGGAAACACCATATATTTT. Translated, it gives CASSSGSSGNTIYF.

The rearrangement uses TRBV19 and TRBJ1-4; D is perhaps TRBD1 (6 bases). The CDR3 has 13 amino acids. The germline gives CDR1 LNHDA, CDR2 SQIVND (reference sequence). V gave up 7 bases and J gave up 7 bases, with 13 bases separating them. CDR3 residues: CASTSRGGEKLFF. The CDR3 DNA follows: TGTGCCAGTACTTCCAGGGGAGGTGAAAAACTGTTTTTT.

Turning to this clone: The same CDR3 arises from other DNA sequences in this sample as well. The chain has TRBV7-3 and TRBJ2-3; D uncertain. The CDR3 contains 12 residues. Between the trimmed V and J ends, which lost 4 bases and 1 base, there was a span of 3 bases. The V gene's germline CDR1 is SGHTA and CDR2 FQGTGA. CDR3 protein: CASSSGTDTQYF. CDR3 nucleotides: TGTGCCAGCAGCTCCGGCACAGATACGCAGTATTTT.

The V and J genes are TRBV6-5 and TRBJ1-1; 10 bases align to TRBD1. CDR1 MNHEY and CDR2 SVGAGI come from the germline V gene. CDR3 length equals 14 residues. V lost 5 bases and J lost 5; bases outside the gene matches: 5. CDR3 amino acids: CASSRQGASTEAFF. The CDR3 DNA sequence: TGTGCCAGCAGTCGACAGGGGGCCTCGACTGAAGCTTTCTTT.

The J gene is TRBJ1-5, the V gene TRBV15; 8 bases are shared with TRBD1. Germline values: CDR1 LNHNV, CDR2 YYDKDF (reference sequence). V was clipped by 4 bases and J by 5 bases; unmatched bases: 1. The CDR3 has 13 amino acids. In DNA, the CDR3 is TGTGCCACCAGCATACAGGGGGATCAGCCCCAGCATTTT. Its protein is CATSIQGDQPQHF. The full variable domain, in which reference TRBV15 and TRBJ1-5 provide the parts outside the CDR3, is DAMVIQNPRYQVTQFGKPVTLSCSQTLNHNVMYWYQQKSSQAPKLLFHYYDKDFNNEADTPDNFQSRRPNTSFCFLDIRSPGLGDTAMYLCATSIQGDQPQHFGDGTRLSIL.

This clone was detected once. V usage is TRBV4-2 and J usage is TRBJ1-4, with 10 bases fitting TRBD1. The CDR3 covers 17 residues. The germline V gene has CDR1 LGHNA and CDR2 YNFKEQ. J was trimmed by 0 bases and V by 7 bases; bases with no gene match: 8. In nucleotides, the CDR3 is TGTGCCAGCAACCGGGGACAGGGGAGTCCAACTAATGAAAAACTGTTTTTT. Protein: CASNRGQGSPTNEKLFF.

The V and J genes are TRBV7-9 and TRBJ2-1; TRBD2 matches at 10 bases. CDR1 and CDR2 (germline): SEHNR, FQNEAQ (reference sequence). V was clipped by 5 bases and J by 9 bases; unmatched bases: 10. This CDR3 comprises 15 residues. The CDR3 nucleotides are TGTGCCAGCAGCCCCGGGATAGCGGGAGGTTTTGAGCAGTTCTTC. This encodes CASSPGIAGGFEQFF.